One sample yielded the 32 T cell receptor beta chains listed below, sequenced in a study of shared clonotypes between healthy human individuals. Here immunoSEQ multiplex PCR was the method, and the copy in TCRdb shows in-frame clones only, minus some. The sample lists millions of clones; around 94% were seen once. The material sequenced was naive CD4+ T cells sorted from blood. Documented subset: CD45RA+ positively selected. The receptor set was obtained from a man aged 18 to 30 in good health.

This chain connects TRBV20-1 to TRBJ2-3, with unresolved D. The CDR3 covers 11 residues. V was pared by 7 bases and J by 6 bases, with 11 bases between. The germline CDR1 and CDR2 sequences are DFQATT and SNEGSKA (reference sequence). CDR3 bases: TGCAGTGTTGGGGTCCCTGATACGCAGTATTTT. This gives the protein CSVGVPDTQYF.

This chain connects TRBV9 to TRBJ2-3; D is uncertain. V was clipped by 7 bases and J by 0 bases, with 15 bases between them. Germline CDR1 is SGDLS and CDR2 is YYNGEE. The CDR3 extends over 15 amino acids. The CDR3 sequence: CASSARFFSTDTQYF. Here the CDR3 DNA reads TGTGCCAGCTCGGCCCGCTTCTTTAGCACAGATACGCAGTATTTT.

CDR3 region: CASSAWGGGNQPQHF. The CDR3 region has the DNA TGTGCCAGCAGTGCCTGGGGGGGAGGCAATCAGCCCCAGCATTTT. The V gene is TRBV6-5, the J gene TRBJ1-5; tentatively, D is TRBD1 (5 bases). V was pared by 5 bases and J by 2 bases, with 13 bases between. Germline V gives CDR1 MNHEY, CDR2 SVGAGI. This CDR3 has 15 residues.

On this clone: This CDR3 is also generated by other DNA sequences in the sample. V and J are TRBV5-1 and TRBJ2-7, with D perhaps TRBD2 (7 bases). In germline, CDR1 is SGHRS, CDR2 YFSETQ. Trimming left V 2 bases short and J 1 base short, with 10 bases between. The CDR3 consists of 14 residues. The DNA for the CDR3 is TGCGCCAGCAGCTTCGGGGGGCTGTCCTACGAGCAGTACTTC. Translating it yields CASSFGGLSYEQYF. Complete variable domain (other parts from reference TRBV5-1 and TRBJ2-7): KAGVTQTPRYLIKTRGQQVTLSCSPISGHRSVSWYQQTPGQGLQFLFEYFSETQRNKGNFPGRFSGRQFSNSRSEMNVSTLELGDSALYLCASSFGGLSYEQYFGPGTRLTVT.

CDR3 in amino acids: CAISERTGESNTGELFF. The CDR3 DNA is TGTGCCATCAGTGAGAGGACAGGGGAATCGAACACCGGGGAGCTGTTTTTT. The V gene is TRBV10-3, the J gene TRBJ2-2, with TRBD1 matching over 9 bases. Germline V gives CDR1 ENHRY, CDR2 SYGVKD. The CDR3 is 17 amino acids. Germline trimming cut 2 bases from V and 0 bases from J; bases unmatched to any gene: 4.

A word on this clone: This sample includes further DNA sequences coding for the same CDR3. The chain recombines TRBV19 with TRBJ2-7; TRBD2 aligns across 9 bases. CDR1 and CDR2 (germline): LNHDA, SQIVND (reference sequence). With 3 bases clipped from V and 1 base from J, the junction kept 1 base outside the gene matches. The CDR3 is 14 residues long. This chain's CDR3 is CASSMTSGSYEQYF. For the CDR3, the DNA is TGTGCCAGTAGTATGACTAGCGGATCCTACGAGCAGTACTTC.

CDR3 in amino acids: CASRPTGGRETQYF. In DNA form, the CDR3 reads TGTGCCAGCAGGCCGACAGGGGGTCGAGAGACCCAGTACTTC. The chain joins TRBV6-5 to TRBJ2-5; 9 nucleotides line up with TRBD1. The CDR3 sequence is 14 residues long. With V trimmed by 6 bases and J by 4 bases, 6 bases remained unmatched. Germline CDR1 MNHEY, CDR2 SVGAGI.

This chain connects TRBV4-3 to TRBJ2-7; TRBD2 is a possible D gene (5 bases). This CDR3 region has 15 residues. Germline CDR1 LGHNA, CDR2 YSLEER. The V and J ends lost 0 bases and 3 bases respectively, with 12 bases between them. The CDR3 nucleotides read TGCGCCAGCAGCCAAGATCAAGGCGGGTACTACGAGCAGTACTTC. It is translated as CASSQDQGGYYEQYF.

The chain has TRBV5-4 and TRBJ2-6; possible D gene TRBD2, 6 bases. Between the trimmed V and J ends, which lost 5 bases and 2 bases, there was a span of 14 bases. This CDR3 region has 16 residues. In germline, CDR1 is SGHNT, CDR2 YYREEE (reference sequence). CDR3 loop: CASRHNLATGANVLTF. In nucleotides, the CDR3 is TGTGCCAGCAGGCATAACCTAGCGACTGGGGCCAACGTCCTGACTTTC.

For this clone: Additional DNA sequences in this sample encode the identical CDR3. CDR3 nucleotides: TGTGCCAGTAGGGGACAGGGGGCTAACACTGAAGCTTTCTTT. Translating gives CASRGQGANTEAFF. This chain uses TRBV2 with TRBJ1-1, with 12 positions matching TRBD1. CDR1 SNHLY and CDR2 FYNNEI come from the germline V gene. The CDR3 runs 14 residues. V gave up 9 bases and J gave up 2 bases; unmatched junction bases: 4.

The V gene is TRBV11-2, the J gene TRBJ1-4, with D possibly TRBD1 on 6 matching bases. This CDR3 is built from 15 residues. The germline V gene has CDR1 SGHAT and CDR2 FQNNGV. V lost 5 bases and J 0 bases, leaving 10 bases between the germline ends. CDR3 loop: CASSLRQATNEKLFF. The CDR3 DNA follows: TGTGCCAGCAGCCTCCGACAGGCAACTAATGAAAAACTGTTTTTT. Variable domain in full (rest from reference TRBV11-2 and TRBJ1-4): EAGVAQSPRYKIIEKRQSVAFWCNPISGHATLYWYQQILGQGPKLLIQFQNNGVVDDSQLPKDRFSAERLKGVDSTLKIQPAKLEDSAVYLCASSLRQATNEKLFFGSGTQLSVL.

The J gene is TRBJ2-1, the V gene TRBV5-1, with a possible D match to TRBD2 (7 bases). CDR3 size: 14 residues. V lost 1 base to trimming and J lost 6 bases, with 11 bases between them. Germline lookup yields CDR1 SGHRS and CDR2 YFSETQ. CDR3 sequence: CASSLQGRANEQFF. As DNA, the CDR3 is TGCGCCAGCAGCTTGCAGGGGAGGGCCAATGAGCAGTTCTTC. Based on the CDR3 plus reference TRBV5-1 and TRBJ2-1, the full variable domain is KAGVTQTPRYLIKTRGQQVTLSCSPISGHRSVSWYQQTPGQGLQFLFEYFSETQRNKGNFPGRFSGRQFSNSRSEMNVSTLELGDSALYLCASSLQGRANEQFFGPGTRLTVL.

V is TRBV2 and J is TRBJ1-4; D is unresolved. Trimming removed 8 bases at V and 0 bases at J, with 13 bases between. Germline loops: CDR1 SNHLY, CDR2 FYNNEI. The CDR3 is made up of 15 amino acids. In DNA, the CDR3 is TGTGCCAGCGTCCAGACACCTGCAACTAATGAAAAACTGTTTTTT. It is translated as CASVQTPATNEKLFF. Together with reference TRBV2 and TRBJ1-4, the CDR3 gives the full variable domain: EPEVTQTPSHQVTQMGQEVILRCVPISNHLYFYWYRQILGQKVEFLVSFYNNEISEKSEIFDDQFSVERPDGSNFTLKIRSTKLEDSAMYFCASVQTPATNEKLFFGSGTQLSVL.

The rearrangement links TRBV4-1 to TRBJ2-4; tentative D call: TRBD1 (5 bases). Per germline, CDR1 MGHRA and CDR2 YSYEKL. The CDR3 is 17 amino acids. Between the trimmed V and J ends, which lost 6 bases and 0 bases, there was a span of 18 bases. Here the CDR3 reads CASSGDPQGAAKNIQYF. The CDR3 DNA is TGCGCCAGCAGTGGAGACCCCCAGGGCGCAGCCAAAAACATTCAGTACTTC.

This sequence joins TRBV6-5 and TRBJ2-7; 9 bases agree with TRBD2. This CDR3 region has 13 residues. The germline gives CDR1 MNHEY, CDR2 SVGAGI. J was trimmed by 3 bases and V by 6 bases; bases with no gene match: 3. This CDR3 is CASRASGDYEQYF. Written as DNA, the CDR3 is TGTGCCAGCAGGGCTAGCGGGGACTACGAGCAGTACTTC.

The chain carries TRBV6-1 and TRBJ2-4; 13 positions agree with TRBD2. Trimming took 0 bases from V and 3 from J; bases not matched to a gene: 14. The CDR3 is made up of 21 amino acids. Germline loops: CDR1 MNHNS, CDR2 SASEGT. The DNA for the CDR3 is TGTGCCAGCAGTGAAGCCACTAGTCCCGGGACTAGCGGGAAAAGCAAAAACATTCAGTACTTC. As protein: CASSEATSPGTSGKSKNIQYF.

This chain connects TRBV5-6 to TRBJ1-4, with 10 bases aligning to TRBD1. The germline gives CDR1 SGHDT, CDR2 YYEEEE. The CDR3 runs to 14 residues. V shed 2 bases and J 10 bases; nucleotides not matched to a gene: 5. The CDR3 sequence is CASSLTTGGGKLFF. DNA for the CDR3: TGTGCCAGCAGCTTAACGACAGGGGGCGGAAAACTGTTTTTT.

This chain connects TRBV7-2 to TRBJ2-1; TRBD1 matches at 8 bases. Germline lookup yields CDR1 SGHTA and CDR2 FQGNSA. The CDR3 consists of 15 residues. Germline trimming cut 5 bases from V and 7 bases from J; bases unmatched to any gene: 10. The CDR3: CASSPRTGHENEQFF. The CDR3 DNA is TGTGCCAGCAGCCCTAGGACAGGGCATGAGAATGAGCAGTTCTTC. Complete variable domain (other parts from reference TRBV7-2 and TRBJ2-1): GAGVSQSPSNKVTEKGKDVELRCDPISGHTALYWYRQSLGQGLEFLIYFQGNSAPDKSGLPSDRFSAERTGGSVSTLTIQRTQQEDSAVYLCASSPRTGHENEQFFGPGTRLTVL.

The J gene is TRBJ2-2, the V gene TRBV5-1; D ambiguous. Germline V gene lookup returns CDR1 SGHRS and CDR2 YFSETQ. With 1 base removed from V and 8 bases from J, the gap between germline ends came to 12 bases. The CDR3 spans 14 residues. The CDR3 DNA reads TGCGCCAGCAGCTTGAAGGCCTCAGCGGGGGAGCTGTTTTTT. Its translation: CASSLKASAGELFF.

In DNA, the CDR3 is TGTGCCAGCAGCTTAGGTGGGGGCGCCTCTCAGCCCCAGCATTTT. Translation gives CASSLGGGASQPQHF. The chain uses TRBV7-6 and TRBJ1-5; a weak D match, TRBD1 (6 bases). Per the germline V gene, CDR1 is SGHVS and CDR2 is FNYEAQ. This CDR3 is 15 amino acids long. Trimming cost V 1 base and J 6 bases, with 13 bases left between them.

The chain couples TRBV6-1 to TRBJ2-1, with 11 nucleotides matching TRBD1. The V segment lost 7 bases and the J segment 3 bases; nucleotides outside the gene matches: 2. Germline V gene sequence: CDR1 MNHNS, CDR2 SASEGT. The CDR3 is 14 residues long. The CDR3 bases are TGTGCCAGCAAGGGGACAGGGGGCTACAATGAGCAGTTCTTC. Protein product: CASKGTGGYNEQFF.

The V gene is TRBV2, the J gene TRBJ2-3, with D possibly matching TRBD1 (7 bases). Trimming took 5 bases from V and 3 from J, leaving 15 bases between them. CDR1 and CDR2 from the germline V gene are SNHLY and FYNNEI. The CDR3 sequence is 15 residues long. Here the CDR3 reads CASSPETGRTDTQYF. CDR3 sequence (DNA): TGTGCCAGCAGTCCAGAGACAGGGAGGACAGATACGCAGTATTTT.

Comment on this clone: This specimen includes other DNA sequences encoding the same CDR3. The gene calls are TRBV6-5 and TRBJ2-7; D is possibly TRBD2 (6 bases). The CDR3 sequence is 12 residues long. Germline lookup yields CDR1 MNHEY and CDR2 SVGAGI. The V end lost 6 bases, the J end lost 0 bases, and 6 bases lay between the germline ends. The CDR3 DNA reads TGTGCCAGCAGCGGGAGCTCCTACGAGCAGTACTTC. This translates into CASSGSSYEQYF.

This chain links TRBV29-1 with TRBJ2-7; D is ambiguous. Germline loops: CDR1 SQVTM, CDR2 ANQGSEA. V was shortened by 1 base and J by 4 bases, with 11 bases between the two germline ends. The CDR3 extends over 13 amino acids. CDR3 in DNA: TGCAGCGTTGAAGGTCTGTGGGGTTACGAGCAGTACTTC. As protein: CSVEGLWGYEQYF.

Concerning this clone: The sample carries other DNA sequences with the same CDR3. V and J are TRBV2 and TRBJ2-3; 12 bases are shared with TRBD2. Unmatched junction bases numbered 3, after V lost 5 bases and J lost 3 bases. Germline assignment: CDR1 SNHLY and CDR2 FYNNEI. The CDR3 runs to 15 residues. The DNA for the CDR3 is TGTGCCAGCAGTCCGCTAGCGGGAGGGACAGATACGCAGTATTTT. As protein: CASSPLAGGTDTQYF.

This clone was observed once. The rearrangement links TRBV9 to TRBJ1-2, with D hard to call. Germline CDR1 SGDLS, CDR2 YYNGEE. The ends were cut back, 1 base at V and 1 base at J, with 5 bases in the middle. The CDR3 is 13 residues long. DNA of the CDR3: TGTGCCAGCAGCGTAACCCATAACTATGGCTACACCTTC. It yields the protein CASSVTHNYGYTF.

J is TRBJ1-3 and V is TRBV5-6; TRBD1 agrees at 7 bases. This CDR3 is 15 amino acids long. Trimming at V came to 4 bases and at J to 2 bases, leaving 6 bases not matched to a gene. Germline values: CDR1 SGHDT, CDR2 YYEEEE. CDR3 coding DNA: TGTGCCAGCAGCCCGACAGGGTTGGCTGGAAACACCATATATTTT. This gives the protein CASSPTGLAGNTIYF.

The V call is TRBV7-2, the J call TRBJ2-3; 9 bases align to TRBD2. The germline V gene has CDR1 SGHTA and CDR2 FQGNSA. V gave up 1 base and J gave up 8 bases; unmatched junction bases: 7. The length of the CDR3 is 15 residues. Written as DNA, the CDR3 is TGTGCCAGCAGCTTAGGAGGGCTAGCGGGATTTACGCAGTATTTT. Its translation: CASSLGGLAGFTQYF.

This CDR3 is CASSEQGAGGRVDEQFF. DNA of the CDR3: TGTGCCAGCAGCGAGCAGGGAGCGGGGGGGAGGGTCGATGAGCAGTTCTTC. J is TRBJ2-1 and V is TRBV9; 10 nucleotides match TRBD2. The CDR3 spans 17 residues. Trimming cost V 3 bases and J 8 bases; bases outside gene matches: 14. Per germline, CDR1 SGDLS and CDR2 YYNGEE.

This chain joins TRBV6-5 and TRBJ2-5; D may be TRBD2 (5 bases). Trimming took 2 bases from V and 4 from J, leaving 11 bases between them. The CDR3 is 14 residues long. Per the germline V gene, CDR1 is MNHEY and CDR2 is SVGAGI. The CDR3 sequence: CASSYTDSSETQYF. CDR3 bases: TGTGCCAGCAGTTACACGGACTCGTCAGAGACCCAGTACTTC.

The chain joins TRBV6-4 to TRBJ1-5, with D hard to call. V was trimmed by 4 bases and J by 4 bases, leaving 8 bases between them. The CDR3 spans 13 residues. Germline lookup yields CDR1 MRHNA and CDR2 SNTAGT. The CDR3 DNA follows: TGTGCCAGCAGTGGAGACACGAATCAGCCCCAGCATTTT. Its translation is CASSGDTNQPQHF.

Details on this clone: Additional DNA sequences in this sample encode the identical CDR3. This chain uses TRBV7-2 with TRBJ2-1; D gene unclear. The germline gives CDR1 SGHTA, CDR2 FQGNSA. The CDR3 sequence is 16 residues long. V was cut by 1 base and J by 1 base, with 11 bases left in between. The CDR3 is CASSLGGSVSYNEQFF. CDR3 bases: TGTGCCAGCAGCTTAGGAGGCTCCGTTTCCTACAATGAGCAGTTCTTC.